This T cell receptor beta chain was sequenced during a study of T cell repertoires in cytomegalovirus infection. Across the whole study: Evidence of both CMV infection and a matching HLA type came from public TCR beta signatures.

J was trimmed by 7 bases and V by 5 bases; bases with no gene match: 12. In germline, CDR1 is MNHEY, CDR2 SVGEGT. The CDR3 contains 15 residues. A few counts support this clonotype. Its antigen is currently unknown. TCRdb redid the calling of the reads with MiXCR, one entry per CDR3 protein. This sample carries over 250,000 distinct CDR3 sequences, 22% of them seen once, and the ten largest clones take roughly a fifth. The V and J genes are TRBV6-2 or TRBV6-3 and TRBJ2-7, with 9 bases aligning to TRBD2. The material was cultured PBMCs, obtained from culture after CMV antigen stimulation. This clonotype was obtained from a human donor in good health (CMV status not recorded). Some clones in this sample may be carry-over from other donors' samples. The CDR3 bases are TGTGCCAGCAGTCCCCCAGCGGCGGGAGGGGGAGAGCAGTACTTC. It encodes CASSPPAAGGGEQYF.